This T cell receptor beta chain was recovered during a study of T cell responses to AZD1222 COVID-19 vaccine. Study-level points and caveats: Baseline seropositives among AZD1222 recipients totaled only 5 to 7. Among the donors, most were white British and more were female, and clonal diversity was possibly underestimated. Reports indicate that nearly half of spike-specific TCRs are directed at unmutated variant regions.

Turning to this clone: The antigen is not known.

The V and J ends lost 4 bases and 6 bases, in that order; junction bases with no gene match: 8. The germline V gene encodes CDR1 LGHNA and CDR2 YSLEER. The CDR3 runs to 14 residues. Some clones are missing from TCRdb's copy, which holds only in-frame ones; the method was immunoSEQ multiplex PCR. The sample has roughly 93,000 clones, roughly 90% seen once. The V call is TRBV4-3, the J call TRBJ2-7, with 8 bases matching TRBD1. The receptor's source is an adult in good health. The sequencing used peripheral blood, collected on day 0 of AZD1222 vaccination. The CDR3 reads CASSLQGAMSEQYF. Here the CDR3 DNA reads TGCGCCAGCAGCCTCCAGGGGGCGATGTCCGAGCAGTACTTC.